Listed here are 11 T cell receptor beta chains from one sample, sequenced in a study of PD-1 blockade in classical Hodgkin lymphoma. This table comes from immunoSEQ multiplex PCR, and its TCRdb copy is limited to in-frame clones, with some not included. Of fewer than 65,000 clones in the sample, roughly nine tenths were seen once. In every patient, relapse followed autologous stem cell transplantation, while exposure to brentuximab vedotin differed. The source material was peripheral blood mononuclear cells (PBMCs), sampled at baseline. Source of these receptors: a human donor with classical Hodgkin lymphoma.

A single count supports this clone. The chain carries TRBV7-9 and TRBJ1-2, with no clear D. The germline V gene has CDR1 SEHNR and CDR2 FQNEAQ (reference sequence). The CDR3 runs to 14 residues. The V and J ends lost 3 bases and 4 bases respectively, with 12 bases between them. The CDR3 sequence: CASSFLDGIYGYTF. The CDR3 coding sequence is TGTGCCAGCAGCTTCCTCGACGGCATCTATGGCTACACCTTC.

The chain links TRBV6-6 to TRBJ2-7, with D perhaps matching TRBD1 (5 bases). V gave up 2 bases and J gave up 1 base, with 12 bases separating them. There are 15 residues in the CDR3. Germline values: CDR1 MNHNY, CDR2 SVGAGI (reference sequence). CDR3 in DNA: TGTGCCAGCAGTTACATTACTACAGGATCCTACGAGCAGTACTTC. Translating it yields CASSYITTGSYEQYF.

The chain couples TRBV6-5 to TRBJ2-1; 7 bases agree with TRBD2. The CDR3 length is 12 residues. CDR1 and CDR2 from the germline V gene are MNHEY and SVGAGI. The trim removed 7 bases at V and 7 bases at J, leaving 4 bases unmatched. CDR3: CASTPGGNEQFF. CDR3 nucleotide sequence: TGTGCCAGCACCCCCGGGGGGAATGAGCAGTTCTTC.

The chain is built from TRBV4-1 and TRBJ1-4, with unresolved D. The length of the CDR3 is 16 residues. CDR1 and CDR2 (germline): MGHRA, YSYEKL. The ends were cut back, 3 bases at V and 0 bases at J, with 11 bases in the middle. The CDR3 coding sequence is TGCGCCAGCAGCCATGGAAGACCCCCAACTAATGAAAAACTGTTTTTT. Residues: CASSHGRPPTNEKLFF.

The chain links TRBV6-5 to TRBJ2-3; D possibly uses TRBD1 or TRBD2 (6 bases each). There are 15 residues in the CDR3. The V gene lost 6 bases and the J gene lost 2 bases, with 15 bases spanning the gap. From germline, CDR1 is MNHEY and CDR2 SVGAGI. CDR3 region: CASSRPGDNTDTQYF. The DNA of the CDR3 is TGTGCCAGCAGCCGTCCGGGGGACAACACAGATACGCAGTATTTT.

V is TRBV28 and J is TRBJ1-4; TRBD1 aligns across 7 bases. V shed 9 bases, J shed 5 bases, and the junction held 3 bases outside the gene matches. Per germline, CDR1 MDHEN and CDR2 SYDVKM. The length of the CDR3 is 12 residues. The CDR3 loop reads CASSQGNEKLFF. Here the CDR3 DNA reads TGTGCCAGTTCACAGGGGAATGAAAAACTGTTTTTT.

The rearrangement uses TRBV28 and TRBJ2-7; tentatively, D is TRBD1 or TRBD2 (5 bases each). There are 13 residues in the CDR3. The V end was cut by 3 bases, the J end by 5 bases, with 11 bases between. CDR1 is MDHEN, CDR2 SYDVKM, per germline. The CDR3 region is CASSFQGANEQYF. CDR3 DNA sequence: TGTGCCAGCAGTTTCCAGGGAGCGAACGAGCAGTACTTC. The complete variable domain, with remaining parts taken from reference TRBV28 and TRBJ2-7, reads DVKVTQSSRYLVKRTGEKVFLECVQDMDHENMFWYRQDPGLGLRLIYFSYDVKMKEKGDIPEGYSVSREKKERFSLILESASTNQTSMYLCASSFQGANEQYFGPGTRLTVT.

This clone was found once. The V and J genes are TRBV15 and TRBJ1-2, with unresolved D. CDR1 and CDR2 from the germline V gene are LNHNV and YYDKDF (reference sequence). The CDR3 contains 13 residues. With 3 bases removed from V and 4 bases from J, the gap between germline ends came to 9 bases. CDR3 DNA: TGTGCCACCAGCAGCCGGGAAGGCTATGGCTACACCTTC. This gives the protein CATSSREGYGYTF.

In this sample, this clone turned up once. The chain uses TRBV15 and TRBJ2-5, with D unresolved. Looked up from germline, CDR1 is LNHNV and CDR2 is YYDKDF (reference sequence). The V and J ends lost 9 bases and 5 bases respectively, with 19 bases between them. This CDR3 spans 14 amino acids. CDR3 in DNA: TGTGCCACGAGAAGGGCCCTGGGCTTGGAGACCCAGTACTTC. Its translation: CATRRALGLETQYF.

The chain combines TRBV30 with TRBJ2-1; D tentatively fits TRBD1 or TRBD2 (5 bases each). Germline V gene lookup returns CDR1 GTSNPN and CDR2 SVGIG (reference sequence). There are 14 residues in the CDR3. V gave up 1 base and J gave up 4 bases, with 11 bases separating them. CDR3 nucleotides: TGTGCCTGGAGTGGAGGGACGGGGTACAATGAGCAGTTCTTC. Amino acid sequence: CAWSGGTGYNEQFF.

The chain couples TRBV2 to TRBJ2-2, with 7 bases that match TRBD1. Per germline, CDR1 SNHLY and CDR2 FYNNEI. V trimming: 6 bases; J trimming: 0 bases; junction bases outside the gene matches: 4. The CDR3 totals 15 residues. DNA of the CDR3: TGTGCCAGCAGGTGGGGACAGACGAACACCGGGGAGCTGTTTTTT. Translating it yields CASRWGQTNTGELFF.